The 31 T cell receptor beta chains below all came from one sample that was sequenced in a study of blood T cell repertoires in COVID-19. Assay: immunoSEQ multiplex PCR; the TCRdb copy retains only in-frame clones and omits some. The table has about 230,000 clones, roughly 86% seen once. Material for sequencing was peripheral blood. The receptors shown here come from a woman aged 55-69 years with acute or convalescent COVID-19.

V and J are TRBV1 and TRBJ1-5; TRBD1, the table's D call, was not compared with the DNA. TRBV1 is deemed a pseudogene. The CDR3 extends over 15 amino acids. CDR3 residues: CTSSQDRGLEQPQHF. The CDR3 DNA follows: TGCACCAGCAGCCAGGACAGGGGGCTCGAGCAGCCCCAGCATTTT.

This chain joins TRBV19 and TRBJ2-3; 7 positions agree with TRBD2. The J segment lost 2 bases and the V segment lost 1 base, leaving 6 bases of the junction unmatched. The CDR3 is 16 amino acids. The germline CDR1 and CDR2 sequences are LNHDA and SQIVND (reference sequence). The CDR3 protein is CASSIGGGTVTDTQYF. In DNA form, the CDR3 reads TGTGCCAGTAGTATAGGGGGGGGGACGGTCACAGATACGCAGTATTTT.

The rearrangement uses TRBV6-1 and TRBJ1-1; D not certain. There are 16 residues in the CDR3. In germline, CDR1 is MNHNS, CDR2 SASEGT. V was clipped by 4 bases and J by 4 bases, with 19 bases between them. The CDR3 sequence: CASSAGLGSWGTEAFF. CDR3 DNA sequence: TGTGCCAGCAGTGCAGGTCTGGGGAGTTGGGGCACTGAAGCTTTCTTT.

The rearrangement links TRBV6-2 or TRBV6-3 to TRBJ2-7; 15 nucleotides agree with TRBD2. Unmatched junction bases numbered 3, after V lost 0 bases and J lost 0 bases. Germline CDR1 is MNHEY and CDR2 is SVGEGT. CDR3 size: 18 residues. The DNA for the CDR3 is TGTGCCAGCAGTTACTCGGGACTAGCGGGAGGTTCCTCCTACGAGCAGTACTTC. This translates into CASSYSGLAGGSSYEQYF.

This chain links TRBV27 with TRBJ1-4; D might be TRBD1 (5 bases). CDR1 and CDR2 (germline): MNHEY, SMNVEV (reference sequence). Between the trimmed V and J ends, which lost 4 bases and 4 bases, there was a span of 13 bases. The CDR3 is made up of 15 amino acids. The CDR3 bases are TGTGCCAGCAGTTCGAGACAGATCCTTAATGAAAAACTGTTTTTT. This encodes CASSSRQILNEKLFF.

This chain links TRBV2 with TRBJ2-7, with D unclear. This CDR3 is 15 amino acids long. Trimming took 4 bases from V and 3 from J, leaving 16 bases between them. Germline V gene lookup returns CDR1 SNHLY and CDR2 FYNNEI. CDR3 sequence reads: CASSGGRDSNYEQYF. CDR3 in DNA: TGTGCCAGCAGTGGAGGTCGAGACTCCAACTACGAGCAGTACTTC. Using reference TRBV2 and TRBJ2-7 for the parts outside the CDR3, the full variable domain is EPEVTQTPSHQVTQMGQEVILRCVPISNHLYFYWYRQILGQKVEFLVSFYNNEISEKSEIFDDQFSVERPDGSNFTLKIRSTKLEDSAMYFCASSGGRDSNYEQYFGPGTRLTVT.

V gene TRBV4-3 combines with J gene TRBJ2-1; TRBD2 is a possible D gene (5 bases). V gave up 4 bases and J gave up 6 bases, with 13 bases separating them. The CDR3 spans 14 residues. Germline V lookup: CDR1 LGHNA, CDR2 YSLEER. The CDR3 loop reads CASSRERRGNEQFF. DNA for the CDR3: TGCGCCAGCAGCCGCGAGCGTCGGGGCAATGAGCAGTTCTTC.

The J gene is TRBJ2-3, the V gene TRBV7-2; tentatively, D is TRBD1 (5 bases). This CDR3 has 15 amino acids. The V gene lost 1 base and the J gene lost 1 base, with 9 bases spanning the gap. CDR1 and CDR2 from the germline V gene are SGHTA and FQGNSA. The CDR3 coding sequence is TGTGCCAGCAGCTTAGATGGGGCAGGCACAGATACGCAGTATTTT. Amino acids: CASSLDGAGTDTQYF. Using reference TRBV7-2 and TRBJ2-3 for the parts outside the CDR3, the full variable domain is GAGVSQSPSNKVTEKGKDVELRCDPISGHTALYWYRQSLGQGLEFLIYFQGNSAPDKSGLPSDRFSAERTGGSVSTLTIQRTQQEDSAVYLCASSLDGAGTDTQYFGPGTRLTVL.

Turning to this clone: The junction does not match germline at one end; this may be a read error. The V call is TRBV7-7, the J call TRBJ2-1; possible D gene TRBD1, 5 bases. The CDR3 totals 15 residues. The V gene's germline CDR1 is SSHAT and CDR2 FNYEAQ (reference sequence). The CDR3 reads CASSLAGAGYNEQFF. CDR3 nucleotide sequence: TGTGCTAGCAGCTTAGCTGGGGCCGGCTACAATGAGCAGTTCTTC.

This clone has just one count. The chain employs TRBV3-1 (or the pseudogene TRBV3-2) and TRBJ2-7; 12 bases fit TRBD2. V trimming: 5 bases; J trimming: 7 bases; junction bases outside the gene matches: 6. Germline-derived CDR1 and CDR2 are LGHDT and YNNKEL (reference sequence). The CDR3 is made up of 14 amino acids. The CDR3: CASSGTSGFGEQYF. DNA of the CDR3: TGTGCCAGCAGCGGGACTAGCGGGTTCGGGGAGCAGTACTTC.

The chain uses TRBV19 and TRBJ1-4; 9 bases agree with TRBD1. CDR3 length: 16 amino acids. From germline, CDR1 is LNHDA and CDR2 SQIVND (reference sequence). V lost 3 bases, J lost 3 bases, and 5 bases stayed unmatched. CDR3: CASSMEQGAANEKLFF. DNA of the CDR3: TGTGCCAGTAGTATGGAACAGGGGGCCGCTAATGAAAAACTGTTTTTT. The full variable domain, with the rest looked up from reference TRBV19 and TRBJ1-4, is DGGITQSPKYLFRKEGQNVTLSCEQNLNHDAMYWYRQDPGQGLRLIYYSQIVNDFQKGDIAEGYSVSREKKESFPLTVTSAQKNPTAFYLCASSMEQGAANEKLFFGSGTQLSVL.

This sequence joins TRBV27 and TRBJ1-5; the D is unclear. Trimming removed 3 bases at V and 2 bases at J, with 8 bases between. The CDR3 length is 14 residues. Germline-derived CDR1 and CDR2 are MNHEY and SMNVEV (reference sequence). CDR3 DNA sequence: TGTGCCAGCAGTTTCCGGGAGGGCAATCAGCCCCAGCATTTT. The encoded protein is CASSFREGNQPQHF.

This chain connects TRBV3-1 (or the pseudogene TRBV3-2) to TRBJ1-2; 8 nucleotides match TRBD1. CDR3 size: 13 residues. V lost 5 bases, J lost 6 bases, and 5 bases stayed unmatched. Germline V lookup: CDR1 LGHDT, CDR2 YNNKEL (reference sequence). DNA of the CDR3: TGTGCCAGCAGCTCATGGACAGGGCATGGCTACACCTTC. Its protein product is CASSSWTGHGYTF.

This clone was seen only a few times. The chain uses TRBV6-1 and TRBJ2-1; unclear D gene. This CDR3 contains 15 residues. V gave up 0 bases and J gave up 0 bases, with 6 bases separating them. The germline gives CDR1 MNHNS, CDR2 SASEGT. CDR3 nucleotide sequence: TGTGCCAGCAGTGAAGCGTACAACTCCTACAATGAGCAGTTCTTC. The encoded protein is CASSEAYNSYNEQFF.

The chain employs TRBV5-1 and TRBJ2-5; D is possibly TRBD1 (6 bases). This CDR3 region has 15 residues. Germline loops: CDR1 SGHRS, CDR2 YFSETQ. The V end lost 1 base, the J end lost 2 bases, and 12 bases lay between the germline ends. The DNA of the CDR3 is TGCGCCAGCAGCTTGCCGACAGGAGAACAAGAGACCCAGTACTTC. Translated, it gives CASSLPTGEQETQYF.

The chain employs TRBV9 and TRBJ1-1, with D unclear. V was trimmed by 3 bases and J by 1 base, leaving 7 bases between them. The CDR3 has 13 amino acids. Germline CDR1 SGDLS, CDR2 YYNGEE. The chain's CDR3 is CASSGGRNTEAFF. The CDR3 nucleotides are TGTGCCAGCAGCGGCGGAAGGAACACTGAAGCTTTCTTT.

The CDR3 reads CASSFGTGGFDGELFF. The CDR3 nucleotides read TGTGCCAGCAGCTTCGGGACAGGGGGCTTTGACGGGGAGCTGTTTTTT. The chain recombines TRBV5-6 with TRBJ2-2, with 12 bases identical to TRBD1. Trimming took 2 bases from V and 7 from J; bases not matched to a gene: 6. The germline V gene has CDR1 SGHDT and CDR2 YYEEEE. This CDR3 has 16 amino acids.

This sequence joins TRBV5-1 and TRBJ1-2; 7 nucleotides line up with TRBD1. Germline assignment: CDR1 SGHRS and CDR2 YFSETQ. This CDR3 spans 15 amino acids. V lost 0 bases and J lost 0; bases outside the gene matches: 2. This CDR3 is CASSLGGTANYGYTF. As DNA, the CDR3 is TGCGCCAGCAGCTTGGGTGGGACAGCTAACTATGGCTACACCTTC.

Turning to this clone: Distinct nucleotide sequences in the sample also encode this CDR3. The genes are TRBV18 and TRBJ1-1; 7 bases line up with TRBD1. Germline lookup yields CDR1 KGHSH and CDR2 LQKENI. Trimming removed 3 bases from V and 3 bases from J; junction bases left unmatched: 4. The length of the CDR3 is 14 residues. The CDR3 protein is CASSPLQGDTEAFF. The CDR3 coding sequence is TGTGCCAGCTCACCGCTTCAGGGGGACACTGAAGCTTTCTTT.

The chain uses TRBV5-6 and TRBJ1-1, with 7 positions matching TRBD1. This CDR3 has 17 residues. Trimming cost V 2 bases and J 0 bases; bases outside gene matches: 10. In germline, CDR1 is SGHDT, CDR2 YYEEEE. Written as DNA, the CDR3 is TGTGCCAGCAGCTTAAATACCGGGACAGTTATGAACACTGAAGCTTTCTTT. Translated: CASSLNTGTVMNTEAFF. The whole variable domain, filled in from reference TRBV5-6 and TRBJ1-1, reads DAGVTQSPTHLIKTRGQQVTLRCSPKSGHDTVSWYQQALGQGPQFIFQYYEEEERQRGNFPDRFSGHQFPNYSSELNVNALLLGDSALYLCASSLNTGTVMNTEAFFGQGTRLTVV.

This rearrangement joins TRBV7-8 to TRBJ2-2, with TRBD2 matching 14 bases. V was clipped by 5 bases and J by 5 bases; unmatched bases: 13. Germline V gene lookup returns CDR1 SGHVS and CDR2 FQNEAQ. The CDR3 sequence is 19 residues long. CDR3 in DNA: TGTGCCAGCAGCATAACGGGACTAGCGGGAGTACGGGGGACCGGGGAGCTGTTTTTT. Protein sequence: CASSITGLAGVRGTGELFF.

J is TRBJ1-2 and V is TRBV5-4; perhaps TRBD1 as D (5 bases). There are 14 residues in the CDR3. V was trimmed by 4 bases and J by 6 bases, leaving 16 bases between them. Per the germline V gene, CDR1 is SGHNT and CDR2 is YYREEE (reference sequence). The chain's CDR3 is CASSRGEGRDGYTF. The CDR3 bases are TGTGCCAGCAGCCGGGGGGAGGGGCGCGATGGCTACACCTTC.

Worth noting for this clone: The junction does not match germline at one end; this may be a read error. CDR3 sequence: CASSIDPGTSGITDF. Here the CDR3 DNA reads TGTGCCAGTAGTATCGACCCCGGGACTAGCGGGATTACGGACTTC. The chain uses TRBV19 and TRBJ2-5, with 13 bases fitting TRBD2. Germline loops: CDR1 LNHDA, CDR2 SQIVND (reference sequence). The CDR3 has 15 amino acids. The full variable domain, its missing parts supplied by reference TRBV19 and TRBJ2-5, is DGGITQSPKYLFRKEGQNVTLSCEQNLNHDAMYWYRQDPGQGLRLIYYSQIVNDFQKGDIAEGYSVSREKKESFPLTVTSAQKNPTAFYLCASSIDPGTSGITDFGPGTRLLVL.

The J gene is TRBJ1-5, the V gene TRBV19; D perhaps matches TRBD1 (6 bases). CDR3 length equals 15 residues. The germline gives CDR1 LNHDA, CDR2 SQIVND (reference sequence). V lost 8 bases to trimming and J lost 7 bases, with 21 bases between them. CDR3 sequence (DNA): TGTGCCAGTCGCTTCAGCCGCGGGGGCCCCCAGCCCCAGCATTTT. It is translated as CASRFSRGGPQPQHF.

J is TRBJ2-7 and V is TRBV7-9; 9 positions match TRBD1. Germline values: CDR1 SEHNR, CDR2 FQNEAQ (reference sequence). V gave up 0 bases and J gave up 5 bases; unmatched junction bases: 11. The CDR3 has 17 residues. The CDR3 DNA follows: TGTGCCAGCAGCTTAGCACATTCCGGGACAGGGCGGAACGAGCAGTACTTC. Translating it yields CASSLAHSGTGRNEQYF.

The chain couples TRBV19 to TRBJ2-1; TRBD2 matches at 14 bases. CDR1 LNHDA and CDR2 SQIVND come from the germline V gene (reference sequence). V lost 4 bases, J lost 13 bases, and 9 bases stayed unmatched. The CDR3 is 15 amino acids. CDR3 DNA sequence: TGTGCCAGTAGTACGGGACTAGCGGGGGCCCCTACTCAGTTCTTC. Amino acid sequence: CASSTGLAGAPTQFF.

The V call is TRBV6-5, the J call TRBJ1-1, with D maybe TRBD1 (5 bases). Germline-derived CDR1 and CDR2 are MNHEY and SVGAGI. The germline V and J ends were trimmed by 2 bases and 9 bases, with 13 bases remaining between them. This CDR3 is built from 13 residues. CDR3 sequence: CASSYQGRGQAFF. CDR3 sequence (DNA): TGTGCCAGCAGTTACCAAGGGAGGGGACAAGCTTTCTTT.

The chain recombines TRBV19 with TRBJ1-5; no clear D gene. The CDR3 is 16 residues long. Germline V lookup: CDR1 LNHDA, CDR2 SQIVND (reference sequence). The V and J ends lost 7 bases and 0 bases respectively, with 16 bases between them. The CDR3 nucleotides are TGTGCCAGTACCCTACCCGGGAGAGGTAGCAATCAGCCCCAGCATTTT. It codes for CASTLPGRGSNQPQHF.

The chain has TRBV19 and TRBJ2-7; 7 bases agree with TRBD1. The CDR3 is 14 amino acids. Germline assignment: CDR1 LNHDA and CDR2 SQIVND (reference sequence). The ends lost 3 bases at V and 0 bases at J; junction bases unmatched: 2. The CDR3 nucleotides are TGTGCCAGTAGTATGGGGACAGCCTCCTACGAGCAGTACTTC. Residues: CASSMGTASYEQYF.

The genes are TRBV7-2 and TRBJ1-3; 8 bases agree with TRBD1. J gave up 3 bases and V 5 bases, and 6 bases lay outside the gene matches. Germline V gives CDR1 SGHTA, CDR2 FQGNSA. The CDR3 consists of 15 residues. In DNA, the CDR3 is TGTGCCAGCAGCCGCGACAGGGGCGTTGGAAACACCATATATTTT. Its translation is CASSRDRGVGNTIYF.

The rearrangement uses TRBV29-1 and TRBJ2-1, with 7 bases aligning to TRBD1. The V and J ends lost 7 bases and 7 bases, in that order; junction bases with no gene match: 4. Germline lookup yields CDR1 SQVTM and CDR2 ANQGSEA. The CDR3 sequence is 11 residues long. The CDR3 coding sequence is TGCAGCGAATTACAGGGGAATGAGCAGTTCTTC. Amino acid sequence: CSELQGNEQFF.